The rows below give T cell receptor beta chains drawn from one sample of a study of T cells after yellow fever vaccination. TCRdb reprocessed the 5' RACE reads with MiXCR, giving one entry per CDR3 protein. The sample shows 450,000 to 650,000 distinct CDR3 sequences, about a fifth of them seen only once. Sequenced here: PBMCs, sampled roughly 20 days after the first yellow fever vaccination. The receptors stem from a young man who received the YFV17D yellow fever vaccine. CDR3s include the opening cysteine and the closing phenylalanine or tryptophan. A D gene is named only where the DNA matches it firmly. Expanded clones are given a class, and other clones once, few, many or no size at all.

d_gene: .; abundance: few; j_gene: TRBJ2-7; len: 14; v_gene: TRBV4-3; CDR3aa: CASSQDIMGGEQYF; CDR3nt: TGCGCCAGCAGCCAAGATATAATGGGGGGCGAGCAGTACTTC
d_gene: .; abundance: .; j_gene: TRBJ1-5; len: 14; v_gene: TRBV12-3/TRBV12-4; CDR3aa: CASSTTGLNQPQHF; CDR3nt: TGTGCCAGCAGCACCACAGGGTTAAATCAGCCCCAGCATTTT
d_gene: .; abundance: many; j_gene: TRBJ2-3; len: 14; v_gene: TRBV4-2; CDR3aa: CASSLGGLTDTQYF; CDR3nt: TGTGCCAGCAGCCTCGGGGGCCTCACAGATACGCAGTATTTT
d_gene: .; abundance: .; j_gene: TRBJ1-6; len: 15; v_gene: TRBV20-1; CDR3aa: CSARASGFYNSPLHF; CDR3nt: TGCAGTGCTAGAGCTTCGGGTTTCTATAATTCACCCCTCCACTTT
d_gene: TRBD2; abundance: .; j_gene: TRBJ2-1; len: 14; v_gene: TRBV15; CDR3aa: CATSARLAVNEQFF; CDR3nt: TGTGCCACCAGCGCCCGACTAGCGGTCAATGAGCAGTTCTTC
d_gene: .; abundance: few; j_gene: TRBJ1-2; len: 16; v_gene: TRBV5-1; CDR3aa: CASSHNPRVVNYGYTF; CDR3nt: TGCGCCAGCAGCCATAATCCCCGGGTAGTCAACTATGGCTACACCTTC
d_gene: TRBD1; abundance: .; j_gene: TRBJ1-1; len: 15; v_gene: TRBV6-4; CDR3aa: CASSDTGGADTEAFF; CDR3nt: TGTGCCAGCAGTGACACAGGGGGCGCCGACACTGAAGCTTTCTTT
d_gene: .; abundance: .; j_gene: TRBJ2-7; len: 13; v_gene: TRBV5-4; CDR3aa: CASSFYNSYEQYF; CDR3nt: TGTGCCAGCAGCTTTTACAACTCCTACGAGCAGTACTTC
d_gene: TRBD1; abundance: .; j_gene: TRBJ2-1; len: 18; v_gene: TRBV10-3; CDR3aa: CAISEPSRTGGVHNEQFF; CDR3nt: TGTGCCATCAGTGAGCCGTCCCGGACAGGGGGCGTCCACAATGAGCAGTTCTTC
d_gene: .; abundance: few; j_gene: TRBJ2-3; len: 15; v_gene: TRBV20-1; CDR3aa: CSAKLGGPSTDTQYF; CDR3nt: TGCAGTGCTAAACTGGGGGGCCCTAGCACAGATACGCAGTATTTT
d_gene: .; abundance: .; j_gene: TRBJ1-1; len: 12; v_gene: TRBV6-5; CDR3aa: CASWTAHTEAFF; CDR3nt: TGTGCCAGTTGGACGGCCCACACTGAAGCTTTCTTT
d_gene: TRBD1; abundance: many; j_gene: TRBJ1-4; len: 15; v_gene: TRBV7-8; CDR3aa: CASSRQGAANEKLFF; CDR3nt: TGTGCCAGCAGCCGACAGGGGGCGGCTAATGAAAAACTGTTTTTT
d_gene: TRBD1; abundance: .; j_gene: TRBJ1-5; len: 14; v_gene: TRBV5-1; CDR3aa: CASSEGQGGQPQHF; CDR3nt: TGCGCCAGCAGCGAGGGACAGGGCGGTCAGCCCCAGCATTTT
d_gene: .; abundance: .; j_gene: TRBJ2-5; len: 13; v_gene: TRBV7-2; CDR3aa: CASSGRVQETQYF; CDR3nt: TGTGCCAGCAGCGGCCGGGTCCAAGAGACCCAGTACTTC
d_gene: TRBD1; abundance: few; j_gene: TRBJ1-4; len: 14; v_gene: TRBV7-9; CDR3aa: CASSPMTGEEKLFF; CDR3nt: TGTGCCAGCAGCCCAATGACAGGGGAAGAAAAACTGTTTTTT
d_gene: TRBD2; abundance: .; j_gene: TRBJ2-2; len: 15; v_gene: TRBV30; CDR3aa: CAWGTSGANTGELFF; CDR3nt: TGTGCCTGGGGGACTAGCGGGGCGAACACCGGGGAGCTGTTTTTT
d_gene: .; abundance: .; j_gene: TRBJ1-5; len: 15; v_gene: TRBV27; CDR3aa: CASSRGGGANQPQHF; CDR3nt: TGTGCCAGCAGTAGGGGCGGAGGCGCGAATCAGCCCCAGCATTTT
d_gene: .; abundance: .; j_gene: TRBJ1-2; len: 14; v_gene: TRBV12-3/TRBV12-4; CDR3aa: CASSPRFRNYGYTF; CDR3nt: TGTGCCAGCAGTCCTCGGTTCCGGAACTATGGCTACACCTTC
d_gene: .; abundance: few; j_gene: TRBJ2-7; len: 15; v_gene: TRBV12-3/TRBV12-4; CDR3aa: CASSLARRGAYEQYF; CDR3nt: TGTGCCAGCAGTTTAGCGCGGAGGGGCGCGTACGAGCAGTACTTC
d_gene: TRBD2; abundance: .; j_gene: TRBJ2-1; len: 17; v_gene: TRBV10-3; CDR3aa: CAISESKPLAGGSPQFF; CDR3nt: TGTGCCATCAGTGAGTCGAAACCTCTAGCGGGGGGGAGTCCGCAGTTCTTC
d_gene: .; abundance: .; j_gene: TRBJ1-6; len: 14; v_gene: TRBV7-2; CDR3aa: CASSLRTANSPLHF; CDR3nt: TGTGCCAGCAGCTTACGGACAGCTAATTCACCCCTCCACTTT
d_gene: TRBD2; abundance: .; j_gene: TRBJ2-3; len: 16; v_gene: TRBV7-7; CDR3aa: CASSATSGGLTDTQYF; CDR3nt: TGTGCCAGCAGCGCTACATCGGGGGGACTCACAGATACGCAGTATTTT
d_gene: .; abundance: .; j_gene: TRBJ2-7; len: 13; v_gene: TRBV4-2; CDR3aa: CASSQEQGYEQYF; CDR3nt: TGTGCCAGCAGCCAGGAACAGGGCTACGAGCAGTACTTC
d_gene: TRBD2; abundance: .; j_gene: TRBJ2-1; len: 15; v_gene: TRBV5-8; CDR3aa: CASSLLLAGYNEQFF; CDR3nt: TGTGCCAGCAGCTTGTTACTAGCGGGTTACAATGAGCAGTTCTTC
d_gene: .; abundance: few; j_gene: TRBJ2-6; len: 17; v_gene: TRBV14; CDR3aa: CASSHQTDLWGANVLTF; CDR3nt: TGTGCCAGCAGCCACCAGACCGATCTCTGGGGTGCCAACGTCCTGACTTTC
d_gene: .; abundance: few; j_gene: TRBJ1-6; len: 14; v_gene: TRBV4-3; CDR3aa: CASSPRGTSSPLHF; CDR3nt: TGCGCCAGCAGCCCACGCGGAACCAGCTCACCCCTCCACTTT
d_gene: .; abundance: many; j_gene: TRBJ1-1; len: 13; v_gene: TRBV20-1; CDR3aa: CSARDRGEGKAFF; CDR3nt: TGCAGTGCTAGAGATAGGGGCGAGGGCAAGGCTTTCTTT
d_gene: .; abundance: few; j_gene: TRBJ1-1; len: 14; v_gene: TRBV12-3/TRBV12-4; CDR3aa: CASSLGSQSTEAFF; CDR3nt: TGTGCCAGCAGTTTAGGGAGTCAGAGCACTGAAGCTTTCTTT
d_gene: .; abundance: .; j_gene: TRBJ2-5; len: 11; v_gene: TRBV12-3/TRBV12-4; CDR3aa: CASTSSETQYF; CDR3nt: TGTGCCAGCACCTCGTCGGAGACCCAGTACTTC
d_gene: .; abundance: .; j_gene: TRBJ1-1; len: 13; v_gene: TRBV7-2; CDR3aa: CASSFQLATEAFF; CDR3nt: TGTGCCAGCAGCTTTCAGTTGGCCACTGAAGCTTTCTTT
d_gene: .; abundance: .; j_gene: TRBJ2-3; len: 13; v_gene: TRBV7-3; CDR3aa: CASIPKGGEAQYF; CDR3nt: TGTGCCAGCATCCCTAAGGGGGGGGAGGCGCAGTATTTT
d_gene: .; abundance: many; j_gene: TRBJ2-3; len: 12; v_gene: TRBV2; CDR3aa: CASSEQTDTQYF; CDR3nt: TGTGCCAGCAGTGAACAAACAGATACGCAGTATTTT
d_gene: .; abundance: .; j_gene: TRBJ1-1; len: 13; v_gene: TRBV3-1; CDR3aa: CASSTQRNTEAFF; CDR3nt: TGTGCCAGCAGCACCCAGAGAAACACTGAAGCTTTCTTT
d_gene: .; abundance: many; j_gene: TRBJ2-4; len: 14; v_gene: TRBV12-3/TRBV12-4; CDR3aa: CASRSNLAKNIQYF; CDR3nt: TGTGCCAGCAGGTCCAATTTAGCCAAAAACATTCAGTACTTC
d_gene: .; abundance: .; j_gene: TRBJ1-4; len: 15; v_gene: TRBV5-1; CDR3aa: CASSLGSGLGEKLFF; CDR3nt: TGCGCCAGCAGCTTGGGTTCCGGACTTGGAGAAAAACTGTTTTTT
d_gene: .; abundance: .; j_gene: TRBJ2-3; len: 14; v_gene: TRBV6-5; CDR3aa: CASSYQDSTDTQYF; CDR3nt: TGTGCCAGCAGTTACCAGGACAGTACAGATACGCAGTATTTT
d_gene: .; abundance: .; j_gene: TRBJ1-5; len: 16; v_gene: TRBV28; CDR3aa: CASSKWGLRDHQPQHF; CDR3nt: TGTGCCAGCAGTAAATGGGGACTTAGAGACCATCAGCCCCAGCATTTT
d_gene: .; abundance: .; j_gene: TRBJ2-3; len: 16; v_gene: TRBV12-5; CDR3aa: CASGLVLSGSTDTQYF; CDR3nt: TGTGCTAGTGGTTTGGTACTTTCGGGGAGCACAGATACGCAGTATTTT
d_gene: .; abundance: .; j_gene: TRBJ2-3; len: 12; v_gene: TRBV4-3; CDR3aa: CASSSGDYTQYF; CDR3nt: TGCGCCAGCTCCTCGGGGGATTATACGCAGTATTTT
d_gene: .; abundance: .; j_gene: TRBJ2-5; len: 14; v_gene: TRBV6-5; CDR3aa: CASSYSGYQETQYF; CDR3nt: TGTGCCAGCAGTTACTCCGGCTACCAAGAGACCCAGTACTTC
d_gene: .; abundance: many; j_gene: TRBJ1-6; len: 12; v_gene: TRBV28; CDR3aa: CASSPRGSPLHF; CDR3nt: TGTGCCAGCAGCCCCCGGGGATCACCCCTCCACTTT
d_gene: .; abundance: .; j_gene: TRBJ2-2; len: 15; v_gene: TRBV10-3; CDR3aa: CAISGSGVNTGELFF; CDR3nt: TGTGCCATCAGTGGTTCAGGGGTGAACACCGGGGAGCTGTTTTTT
d_gene: .; abundance: .; j_gene: TRBJ1-1; len: 13; v_gene: TRBV20-1; CDR3aa: CSATRRGFTEAFF; CDR3nt: TGCAGTGCTACCCGCCGCGGTTTCACTGAAGCTTTCTTT
d_gene: .; abundance: .; j_gene: TRBJ1-1; len: 17; v_gene: TRBV6-5; CDR3aa: CASSYSFSGGTMTEAFF; CDR3nt: TGTGCCAGCAGTTACTCGTTTAGTGGTGGGACAATGACTGAAGCTTTCTTT
d_gene: .; abundance: .; j_gene: TRBJ1-1; len: 14; v_gene: TRBV13; CDR3aa: CASNSGGRNTEAFF; CDR3nt: TGTGCCAGCAACTCTGGGGGGAGGAACACTGAAGCTTTCTTT
d_gene: TRBD1; abundance: .; j_gene: TRBJ2-7; len: 14; v_gene: TRBV7-9; CDR3aa: CASNPGQGFYEQYF; CDR3nt: TGTGCCAGCAACCCGGGACAGGGTTTCTACGAGCAGTACTTC
d_gene: .; abundance: .; j_gene: TRBJ2-3; len: 16; v_gene: TRBV12-3/TRBV12-4; CDR3aa: CASSLDSGDSTDTQYF; CDR3nt: TGTGCCAGCAGTTTAGATTCGGGGGACAGCACAGATACGCAGTATTTT
d_gene: .; abundance: .; j_gene: TRBJ1-2; len: 16; v_gene: TRBV29-1; CDR3aa: CSVDGGLTGGLNGYTF; CDR3nt: TGCAGCGTTGACGGAGGCCTGACAGGCGGTCTCAATGGCTACACCTTC
d_gene: .; abundance: .; j_gene: TRBJ1-1; len: 14; v_gene: TRBV6-1; CDR3aa: CASRALPGNTEAFF; CDR3nt: TGTGCCAGCAGGGCCCTTCCGGGGAACACTGAAGCTTTCTTT
d_gene: .; abundance: many; j_gene: TRBJ2-6; len: 18; v_gene: TRBV4-1; CDR3aa: CASSQVSGQLSGANVLTF; CDR3nt: TGCGCCAGCAGCCAAGTTTCAGGGCAACTCTCTGGGGCCAACGTCCTGACTTTC
d_gene: .; abundance: few; j_gene: TRBJ1-2; len: 13; v_gene: TRBV7-2; CDR3aa: CASSFAQLYGYTF; CDR3nt: TGTGCCAGCAGCTTCGCTCAACTCTATGGCTACACCTTC
d_gene: TRBD2; abundance: .; j_gene: TRBJ2-5; len: 13; v_gene: TRBV15; CDR3aa: CATSRDWGGTQYF; CDR3nt: TGTGCCACCAGCAGAGATTGGGGGGGGACCCAGTACTTC
d_gene: .; abundance: few; j_gene: TRBJ2-2; len: 16; v_gene: TRBV7-9; CDR3aa: CASSLARQSNTGELFF; CDR3nt: TGTGCCAGCAGCTTAGCCAGACAGTCGAACACCGGGGAGCTGTTTTTT
d_gene: .; abundance: few; j_gene: TRBJ2-6; len: 16; v_gene: TRBV4-3; CDR3aa: CASSPLPRSGANVLTF; CDR3nt: TGCGCCAGCAGCCCGCTCCCCCGCTCTGGGGCCAACGTCCTGACTTTC
d_gene: .; abundance: few; j_gene: TRBJ2-3; len: 12; v_gene: TRBV5-1; CDR3aa: CASNDEGDTQYF; CDR3nt: TGCGCCAGCAACGACGAGGGAGATACGCAGTATTTT
d_gene: TRBD1; abundance: .; j_gene: TRBJ2-5; len: 17; v_gene: TRBV12-3/TRBV12-4; CDR3aa: CASSFGVGTGVQETQYF; CDR3nt: TGTGCCAGCAGTTTTGGGGTCGGGACAGGGGTCCAAGAGACCCAGTACTTC
d_gene: .; abundance: .; j_gene: TRBJ2-5; len: 13; v_gene: TRBV6-6; CDR3aa: CASSLQVLETQYF; CDR3nt: TGTGCCAGCAGCCTACAGGTGCTAGAGACCCAGTACTTC
d_gene: TRBD2; abundance: .; j_gene: TRBJ2-7; len: 18; v_gene: TRBV2; CDR3aa: CASSEFLPLAGGYYEQYF; CDR3nt: TGTGCCAGCAGTGAATTTCTCCCGCTAGCGGGGGGCTACTACGAGCAGTACTTC
d_gene: .; abundance: .; j_gene: TRBJ2-2; len: 17; v_gene: TRBV5-1; CDR3aa: CDSSPSSGTPNTGELFF; CDR3nt: TGCGACAGCAGCCCTTCTTCCGGGACACCTAACACCGGGGAGCTGTTTTTT
d_gene: .; abundance: .; j_gene: TRBJ1-5; len: 14; v_gene: TRBV21-1; CDR3aa: CASSPHKCWQPQHF; CDR3nt: TGTGCCAGCAGCCCCCACAAGTGTTGGCAGCCCCAGCATTTT